The rows below give T cell receptor beta chains drawn from one sample of a study of PD-L1 blockade in urothelial cancer. The data were produced by immunoSEQ multiplex PCR, yet TCRdb's version contains in-frame clones alone and is incomplete. The table shows about 81,000 clones, with roughly 80% occurring only once. The material was PBMCs, obtained around atezolizumab (anti-PD-L1) treatment. The receptors shown here come from a man in his forties with urothelial cancer. Each CDR3 is given with its conserved first and last residue. D genes are given only for firm matches. Clone size, where shown, is once, few, many, or a class for clones that have expanded.

J gene: TRBJ2-1; V gene: TRBV5-1; clone size: NA; D gene: TRBD2; CDR3 protein: CASSPGGYNEQFF; CDR3 DNA: TGCGCCAGCAGCCCCGGGGGGTACAATGAGCAGTTCTTC
J gene: TRBJ2-1; V gene: TRBV6-1; clone size: once; D gene: NA; CDR3 protein: CASSELANEQFF; CDR3 DNA: TGTGCCAGCAGTGAACTAGCCAATGAGCAGTTCTTC
J gene: TRBJ2-5; V gene: TRBV6-4; clone size: few; D gene: NA; CDR3 protein: CASSDSRSALAQETQYF; CDR3 DNA: TGTGCCAGCAGTGACTCGAGATCGGCGTTAGCACAAGAGACCCAGTACTTC
J gene: TRBJ2-1; V gene: TRBV28; clone size: NA; D gene: TRBD2; CDR3 protein: CASRRVGGRSYNEQFF; CDR3 DNA: TGTGCCAGCAGGCGGGTTGGCGGGAGGTCCTACAATGAGCAGTTCTTC
J gene: TRBJ2-7; V gene: TRBV27; clone size: NA; D gene: TRBD2; CDR3 protein: CASSLGGSSREQYF; CDR3 DNA: TGTGCCAGCAGTTTAGGCGGGAGTAGTCGCGAGCAGTACTTC
J gene: TRBJ2-7; V gene: TRBV9; clone size: NA; D gene: TRBD1; CDR3 protein: CASSPGQGVSEQYF; CDR3 DNA: TGTGCCAGCAGCCCCGGACAGGGCGTGAGCGAGCAGTACTTC
J gene: TRBJ2-7; V gene: TRBV2; clone size: NA; D gene: TRBD2; CDR3 protein: CASSEASTGGLAGSEQYF; CDR3 DNA: TGTGCCAGCAGTGAAGCGAGTACTGGGGGACTAGCGGGATCCGAGCAGTACTTC
J gene: TRBJ1-1; V gene: TRBV6-5; clone size: once; D gene: NA; CDR3 protein: CASSSGGRDTEAFF; CDR3 DNA: TGTGCCAGCAGTTCCGGGGGACGAGACACTGAAGCTTTCTTT
J gene: TRBJ2-7; V gene: TRBV29-1; clone size: NA; D gene: NA; CDR3 protein: CSVPATGRGYYEQYF; CDR3 DNA: TGCAGCGTTCCCGCAACAGGGAGAGGCTACTACGAGCAGTACTTC
J gene: TRBJ1-5; V gene: TRBV28; clone size: NA; D gene: NA; CDR3 protein: CASSRQVLLQPQHF; CDR3 DNA: TGTGCCAGCAGTCGACAGGTTTTGCTACAGCCCCAGCATTTT
J gene: TRBJ1-5; V gene: TRBV14; clone size: NA; D gene: NA; CDR3 protein: CASSQGGTNQPQHF; CDR3 DNA: TGTGCCAGCAGCCAAGGCGGCACGAATCAGCCCCAGCATTTT
J gene: TRBJ2-7; V gene: TRBV4-1; clone size: NA; D gene: TRBD2; CDR3 protein: CASSEASGSSFYEQYF; CDR3 DNA: TGCGCCAGCAGCGAAGCTAGCGGGAGCAGTTTCTACGAGCAGTACTTC
J gene: TRBJ2-5; V gene: TRBV28; clone size: NA; D gene: NA; CDR3 protein: CASSLRLTQYF; CDR3 DNA: TGTGCCAGCAGTCTCCGGTTGACCCAGTACTTC
J gene: TRBJ2-3; V gene: TRBV11-2; clone size: NA; D gene: NA; CDR3 protein: CASSLVLRLSTDTQYF; CDR3 DNA: TGTGCCAGCAGCTTAGTTTTGCGGCTTAGCACAGATACGCAGTATTTT
J gene: TRBJ2-7; V gene: TRBV29-1; clone size: NA; D gene: NA; CDR3 protein: CSVEQGGTYEQYF; CDR3 DNA: TGCAGCGTTGAACAGGGGGGAACCTACGAGCAGTACTTC
J gene: TRBJ2-2; V gene: TRBV7-3; clone size: NA; D gene: TRBD1; CDR3 protein: CASSLSPGTATGELFF; CDR3 DNA: TGTGCCAGCAGCTTAAGCCCGGGGACAGCCACCGGGGAGCTGTTTTTT
J gene: TRBJ2-5; V gene: TRBV18; clone size: NA; D gene: TRBD2; CDR3 protein: CASSPPEGLLGETQYF; CDR3 DNA: TGTGCCAGCTCACCACCCGAGGGACTACTAGGGGAGACCCAGTACTTC
J gene: TRBJ1-5; V gene: TRBV11-2; clone size: NA; D gene: NA; CDR3 protein: CASSPNPGGDQPQHF; CDR3 DNA: TGTGCCAGCAGCCCAAACCCGGGTGGAGATCAGCCCCAGCATTTT
J gene: TRBJ2-3; V gene: TRBV5-4; clone size: NA; D gene: TRBD1; CDR3 protein: CASSIPGTGGRDTQYF; CDR3 DNA: TGTGCCAGCAGCATTCCCGGGACAGGGGGTAGAGATACGCAGTATTTT
J gene: TRBJ1-3; V gene: TRBV30; clone size: NA; D gene: NA; CDR3 protein: CAWSSDRTSSGNTIYF; CDR3 DNA: TGTGCCTGGAGTTCAGACAGGACGAGCTCTGGAAACACCATATATTTT
J gene: TRBJ2-3; V gene: TRBV6-5; clone size: NA; D gene: TRBD1; CDR3 protein: CASIQPGQGSYTQYF; CDR3 DNA: TGTGCCAGCATCCAGCCGGGACAGGGTTCCTATACGCAGTATTTT
J gene: TRBJ2-7; V gene: TRBV10-3; clone size: NA; D gene: NA; CDR3 protein: CAISRDSLSYEQYF; CDR3 DNA: TGTGCCATCAGCCGGGACTCTCTTTCCTACGAGCAGTACTTC
J gene: TRBJ1-1; V gene: TRBV29-1; clone size: NA; D gene: NA; CDR3 protein: CSVREAHSFNTEAFF; CDR3 DNA: TGCAGCGTTCGAGAGGCTCACTCATTCAACACTGAAGCTTTCTTT
J gene: TRBJ2-7; V gene: TRBV5-1; clone size: NA; D gene: NA; CDR3 protein: CASSLSPHSYEQYF; CDR3 DNA: TGCGCCAGCAGCTTGTCCCCTCACTCATACGAGCAGTACTTC
J gene: TRBJ2-5; V gene: TRBV7-9; clone size: NA; D gene: TRBD1; CDR3 protein: CASSPRTGETQYF; CDR3 DNA: TGTGCCAGCAGCCCCCGGACAGGAGAGACCCAGTACTTC
J gene: TRBJ2-2; V gene: TRBV7-3; clone size: once; D gene: TRBD2; CDR3 protein: CASSPTSGSAGELFF; CDR3 DNA: TGTGCCAGCAGCCCAACTAGCGGGAGCGCCGGGGAGCTGTTTTTT
J gene: TRBJ2-1; V gene: TRBV4-2; clone size: NA; D gene: NA; CDR3 protein: CASSQEAPRNEQFF; CDR3 DNA: TGTGCCAGCAGCCAAGAAGCACCCCGTAATGAGCAGTTCTTC
J gene: TRBJ2-7; V gene: TRBV7-2; clone size: NA; D gene: TRBD2; CDR3 protein: CASSARPPGLAGYEQYF; CDR3 DNA: TGTGCCAGCAGCGCGCGTCCCCCGGGACTAGCGGGCTACGAGCAGTACTTC
J gene: TRBJ2-2; V gene: TRBV5-1; clone size: NA; D gene: NA; CDR3 protein: CASSPPRQVVPGELFF; CDR3 DNA: TGCGCCAGCAGTCCCCCGCGACAGGTGGTACCCGGGGAGCTGTTTTTT
J gene: TRBJ2-7; V gene: TRBV6-1; clone size: NA; D gene: NA; CDR3 protein: CASSETLGQVYEQYF; CDR3 DNA: TGTGCCAGCAGTGAAACTCTCGGTCAGGTCTACGAGCAGTACTTC
J gene: TRBJ2-3; V gene: TRBV28; clone size: NA; D gene: TRBD2; CDR3 protein: CASKASGTFTDTQYF; CDR3 DNA: TGTGCCAGCAAAGCTAGCGGAACCTTCACAGATACGCAGTATTTT
J gene: TRBJ2-1; V gene: TRBV28; clone size: NA; D gene: TRBD1; CDR3 protein: CASSFSQGAHNEQFF; CDR3 DNA: TGTGCCAGCAGTTTTTCACAGGGGGCCCATAATGAGCAGTTCTTC
J gene: TRBJ2-7; V gene: TRBV4-3; clone size: few; D gene: NA; CDR3 protein: CASSPGTLSYEQYF; CDR3 DNA: TGCGCCAGCAGCCCAGGGACTCTCTCCTACGAGCAGTACTTC
J gene: TRBJ1-4; V gene: TRBV28; clone size: NA; D gene: TRBD1; CDR3 protein: CASSLDRGREKLFF; CDR3 DNA: TGTGCCAGCAGTTTAGACAGGGGGCGTGAAAAACTGTTTTTT
J gene: TRBJ2-7; V gene: TRBV7-3; clone size: NA; D gene: TRBD2; CDR3 protein: CASSSSGRFDEQYF; CDR3 DNA: TGTGCCAGCAGCTCTAGCGGGAGATTCGACGAGCAGTACTTC
J gene: TRBJ2-7; V gene: TRBV18; clone size: NA; D gene: TRBD2; CDR3 protein: CASSPPGRRGMSYEQYF; CDR3 DNA: TGTGCCAGCTCACCACCCGGGAGGAGGGGTATGTCCTACGAGCAGTACTTC
J gene: TRBJ2-7; V gene: TRBV29-1; clone size: NA; D gene: TRBD2; CDR3 protein: CSVPGTSGIRGEQYF; CDR3 DNA: TGCAGCGTGCCCGGGACTAGCGGAATAAGGGGGGAGCAGTACTTC
J gene: TRBJ2-7; V gene: TRBV6-5; clone size: few; D gene: NA; CDR3 protein: CASSYRKVGGFYEQYF; CDR3 DNA: TGTGCCAGCAGTTACAGAAAGGTGGGAGGTTTCTACGAGCAGTACTTC
J gene: TRBJ2-7; V gene: TRBV15; clone size: NA; D gene: TRBD2; CDR3 protein: CATSRDQGLAGMEQYF; CDR3 DNA: TGTGCCACCAGCAGAGATCAGGGGCTAGCGGGAATGGAGCAGTACTTC
J gene: TRBJ1-1; V gene: TRBV11-2; clone size: NA; D gene: NA; CDR3 protein: CASSLGAEQPEAFF; CDR3 DNA: TGTGCCAGCAGCCTAGGGGCAGAACAACCCGAAGCTTTCTTT
J gene: TRBJ2-7; V gene: TRBV6-1; clone size: NA; D gene: NA; CDR3 protein: CASSLTLYEQYF; CDR3 DNA: TGTGCCAGCAGTTTGACACTTTACGAGCAGTACTTC
J gene: TRBJ2-2; V gene: TRBV28; clone size: NA; D gene: NA; CDR3 protein: CASGLVHNTGELFF; CDR3 DNA: TGTGCCAGCGGACTTGTCCACAACACCGGGGAGCTGTTTTTT
J gene: TRBJ2-1; V gene: TRBV2; clone size: NA; D gene: TRBD1; CDR3 protein: CASRDSYYNEQFF; CDR3 DNA: TGTGCCAGCCGGGACAGTTACTACAATGAGCAGTTCTTC
J gene: TRBJ2-3; V gene: TRBV5-1; clone size: NA; D gene: NA; CDR3 protein: CASSLDPGTYTQYF; CDR3 DNA: TGCGCCAGCAGCTTAGACCCGGGGACATATACGCAGTATTTT
J gene: TRBJ1-1; V gene: TRBV30; clone size: NA; D gene: NA; CDR3 protein: CAWSRGEAFF; CDR3 DNA: TGTGCCTGGAGTAGGGGGGAAGCTTTCTTT
J gene: TRBJ1-1; V gene: TRBV6-5; clone size: few; D gene: NA; CDR3 protein: CASSETVNTEAFF; CDR3 DNA: TGTGCCAGCAGCGAGACAGTAAACACTGAAGCTTTCTTT
J gene: TRBJ1-1; V gene: TRBV29-1; clone size: NA; D gene: NA; CDR3 protein: CSVRDLGGIANTEAFF; CDR3 DNA: TGCAGCGTACGGGACCTAGGGGGAATAGCGAACACTGAAGCTTTCTTT
J gene: TRBJ2-7; V gene: TRBV5-8; clone size: NA; D gene: NA; CDR3 protein: CASSSPAYDRSSYEQYF; CDR3 DNA: TGTGCCAGCAGCTCGCCGGCTTACGACCGGAGCTCCTACGAGCAGTACTTC
J gene: TRBJ2-7; V gene: TRBV7-9; clone size: once; D gene: NA; CDR3 protein: CASSSTGSSYEQYF; CDR3 DNA: TGTGCCAGCAGCTCCACAGGGAGCTCCTACGAGCAGTACTTC
J gene: TRBJ1-4; V gene: TRBV10-3; clone size: NA; D gene: TRBD1; CDR3 protein: CAIGTGEANEKLFF; CDR3 DNA: TGTGCCATTGGGACAGGGGAAGCTAATGAAAAACTGTTTTTT
J gene: TRBJ1-2; V gene: TRBV4-2; clone size: NA; D gene: TRBD1; CDR3 protein: CASSQYGTDSYGYTF; CDR3 DNA: TGTGCCAGCAGCCAATACGGGACAGACTCCTATGGCTACACCTTC
J gene: TRBJ2-7; V gene: TRBV6-5; clone size: NA; D gene: NA; CDR3 protein: CASNSNYEQYF; CDR3 DNA: TGTGCCAGCAATTCAAACTACGAGCAGTACTTC
J gene: TRBJ1-2; V gene: TRBV19; clone size: once; D gene: TRBD1; CDR3 protein: CASSDLRTGEDYGYTF; CDR3 DNA: TGTGCCAGTAGTGATTTGCGGACAGGGGAAGACTATGGCTACACCTTC
J gene: TRBJ1-1; V gene: TRBV11-1; clone size: NA; D gene: NA; CDR3 protein: CASSLAIQTLPTEAFF; CDR3 DNA: TGTGCCAGCAGCTTAGCGATTCAGACTCTGCCCACTGAAGCTTTCTTT
J gene: TRBJ2-7; V gene: TRBV6-5; clone size: NA; D gene: TRBD2; CDR3 protein: CASTPRGAGTYEQYF; CDR3 DNA: TGTGCCAGCACCCCCCGCGGAGCGGGGACCTACGAGCAGTACTTC
J gene: TRBJ2-7; V gene: TRBV11-2; clone size: NA; D gene: NA; CDR3 protein: CASSPLTWESKGEQYF; CDR3 DNA: TGTGCCAGCAGCCCTTTAACTTGGGAGTCCAAGGGCGAGCAGTACTTC
J gene: TRBJ1-5; V gene: TRBV5-6; clone size: NA; D gene: NA; CDR3 protein: CASSLAGYDQPQHF; CDR3 DNA: TGTGCCAGCAGCTTGGCAGGGTACGACCAGCCCCAGCATTTT
J gene: TRBJ2-7; V gene: TRBV27; clone size: NA; D gene: TRBD2; CDR3 protein: CASSPLGPRLAVPYEQYF; CDR3 DNA: TGTGCCAGCAGTCCCCTAGGGCCTCGACTAGCGGTTCCCTACGAGCAGTACTTC
J gene: TRBJ2-2; V gene: TRBV7-2; clone size: NA; D gene: NA; CDR3 protein: CASTVTTNTGELFF; CDR3 DNA: TGTGCCAGCACCGTAACAACGAACACCGGGGAGCTGTTTTTT
J gene: TRBJ1-1; V gene: TRBV11-1; clone size: NA; D gene: TRBD1; CDR3 protein: CASSFLQGKTEAFF; CDR3 DNA: TGTGCCAGCAGCTTTCTACAGGGGAAAACTGAAGCTTTCTTT